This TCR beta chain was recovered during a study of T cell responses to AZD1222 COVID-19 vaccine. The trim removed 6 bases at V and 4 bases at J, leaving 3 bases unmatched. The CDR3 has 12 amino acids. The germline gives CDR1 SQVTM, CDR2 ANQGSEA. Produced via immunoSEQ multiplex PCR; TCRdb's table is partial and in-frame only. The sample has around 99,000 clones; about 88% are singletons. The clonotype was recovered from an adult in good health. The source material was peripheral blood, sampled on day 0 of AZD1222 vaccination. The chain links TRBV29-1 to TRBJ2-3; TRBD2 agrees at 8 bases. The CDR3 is CSVGLVADTQYF. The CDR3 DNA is TGCAGCGTGGGACTAGTTGCAGATACGCAGTATTTT.